The 19 T cell receptor beta chains below come from one sample, sequenced in a study of T cell clonality in common variable immunodeficiency. Some clones are missing from TCRdb's copy, which holds only in-frame ones; the method was immunoSEQ multiplex PCR. Recorded here are approximately 30,000 clones, none singletons. Whole-study findings and limits: In common variable immunodeficiency, TCR beta chains reportedly carried fewer deletions and N-nucleotide insertions.

Their antigen targets remain unknown. Sequenced input: peripheral blood mononuclear cells. These TCRs come from a human donor with common variable immunodeficiency.

Worth noting for this clone: The CDR3 extends 3 residues past the end of the read, so its final part is completed from the germline J gene. The chain has TRBV19 and TRBJ1-4; D remains ambiguous. The germline gives CDR1 LNHDA, CDR2 SQIVND (reference sequence). Between the trimmed V and J ends, which lost 3 bases and 0 bases, there was a span of 8 bases. This CDR3 is built from 15 residues. The sequenced part of the CDR3 DNA is TGTGCCAGTAGTATGTACAGTGCAACTAATGAAAAA. Translation gives CASSMYSATNEK. From start to end, the CDR3 is CASSMYSATNEKLFF.

This clone has only a few counts. The read gets to within 3 residues of the CDR3 end, and the germline J gene fills in the rest. V usage is TRBV7-2 and J usage is TRBJ2-3; 9 nucleotides line up with TRBD2. Trimming removed 3 bases from V and 1 base from J; junction bases left unmatched: 2. Looked up from germline, CDR1 is SGHTA and CDR2 is FQGNSA. There are 15 residues in the CDR3. CDR3 bases read: TGTGCCAGCAGCTTCCAGCGGGGGGGCACAGATACG. It yields the protein CASSFQRGGTDT. The complete CDR3 sequence is CASSFQRGGTDTQYF.

This clone has ten or more counts. The read falls 3 residues short of the CDR3 end, and the missing part is taken from the germline J gene. The chain carries TRBV29-1 and TRBJ2-3; weak D call: TRBD2 (5 bases). CDR3 size: 14 residues. Deletions cut 4 bases from V and 2 bases from J, with 13 bases between. The V gene's germline CDR1 is SQVTM and CDR2 ANQGSEA. The CDR3 sequence: CSVGTRVNTDTQYF. The CDR3 DNA, read in part, is TGCAGCGTTGGAACTAGAGTTAACACAGATACG.

In its sample, this clone was seen a few times. The DNA ends 3 residues before the CDR3 does, and the rest of the CDR3 is filled in from the germline J gene. The rearrangement links TRBV30 to TRBJ1-5; the D is unclear. The V and J ends lost 0 bases and 0 bases respectively, with 9 bases between them. The germline V gene encodes CDR1 GTSNPN and CDR2 SVGIG (reference sequence). The CDR3 spans 15 residues. The CDR3 spells CAWSVTAYSNQPQHF. CDR3 bases read: TGTGCCTGGAGTGTAACAGCTTATAGCAATCAGCCC.

This clone showed up just a few times. Read data end 3 residues before the CDR3 end; the end is taken from the germline J gene. The genes are TRBV19 and TRBJ2-7; 11 bases align to TRBD2. CDR1 LNHDA and CDR2 SQIVND come from the germline V gene (reference sequence). The CDR3 loop spans 15 amino acids. Unmatched junction bases numbered 5, after V lost 6 bases and J lost 1 base. CDR3 loop: CASSFGTSGSYEQYF. The DNA read from the CDR3 is TGTGCCAGTAGCTTTGGGACTAGCGGTTCCTACGAG.

This clone was observed many times. The read ends 3 residues before the CDR3 terminus; that terminus is restored from the germline J gene. The chain couples TRBV5-4 to TRBJ1-2; a possible D gene is TRBD1 (6 bases). This CDR3 has 15 residues. Germline CDR1 is SGHNT and CDR2 is YYREEE (reference sequence). Incomplete CDR3 DNA: TGTGCCAGCAGCTTGGAAACAGGGAGGGCGCACGGC. This translates into CASSLETGRAHG. From start to end, the CDR3 is CASSLETGRAHGYTF.

Many counts were recorded for this clone. The read falls 3 residues short of the CDR3 end, and the missing part is taken from the germline J gene. The V call is TRBV20-1, the J call TRBJ2-4; D possibly corresponds to TRBD2 (7 bases). The CDR3 length is 15 residues. The V and J ends lost 4 bases and 4 bases respectively, with 17 bases between them. The germline gives CDR1 DFQATT, CDR2 SNEGSKA (reference sequence). The CDR3 sequence is CSATGDYRLKNIQYF. Incomplete CDR3 DNA: TGCAGTGCTACAGGGGACTACCGATTGAAAAACATT.

The sample holds a few counts of this clone. The read terminates 3 residues before the CDR3 end, so the remaining end is supplied by the germline J gene. V and J are TRBV7-9 and TRBJ1-6; TRBD1 aligns across 9 bases. Germline CDR1 is SEHNR and CDR2 is FQNEAQ (reference sequence). This CDR3 is built from 13 residues. V lost 6 bases to trimming and J lost 6 bases; unmatched junction nucleotides: 0. The CDR3 here is CASRGQGNSPLHF. The CDR3 DNA, read in part, is TGTGCCAGCAGGGGACAGGGTAATTCACCC.

This clone has only a few counts. The read halts 3 residues ahead of the CDR3 end, with the missing end drawn from the germline J gene. V usage is TRBV7-9 and J usage is TRBJ1-2; 7 bases match TRBD1. The CDR3 is 14 amino acids. Germline assignment: CDR1 SEHNR and CDR2 FQNEAQ (reference sequence). The CDR3 sequence is CASSTRTGGKGYTF. The covered CDR3 bases are TGTGCCAGCAGCACCCGGACAGGAGGGAAGGGC. Full variable domain (remainder filled in from reference TRBV7-9 and TRBJ1-2): DTGVSQNPRHKITKRGQNVTFRCDPISEHNRLYWYRQTLGQGPEFLTYFQNEAQLEKSRLLSDRFSAERPKGSFSTLEIQRTEQGDSAMYLCASSTRTGGKGYTFGSGTRLTVV.

For this clone: The sequenced fragment ends 3 residues before the CDR3 boundary, so the rest is inferred from the germline J gene. V gene TRBV6-2 or TRBV6-3 combines with J gene TRBJ1-4; tentatively, D is TRBD1 (5 bases). Germline assignment: CDR1 MNHEY and CDR2 SVGEGT. V dropped 0 bases and J dropped 2 bases, with 7 bases sitting between them. This CDR3 region has 15 residues. The CDR3: CASSYSRGTNEKLFF. The CDR3 DNA, read in part, is TGTGCCAGCAGTTACTCGAGGGGCACTAATGAAAAA.

This clone was seen more than once but under ten times. One junction end disagrees with the germline gene, perhaps due to a read error. The CDR3 end falls 3 residues outside the read, so it is completed with the germline J gene. The chain has TRBV7-7 and TRBJ2-5; possible D gene TRBD1, 7 bases. The CDR3 sequence is 14 residues long. CDR1 and CDR2 from the germline V gene are SSHAT and FNYEAQ (reference sequence). Incomplete CDR3 DNA: TGTGCTAGCAGCTTAGAGACAGGGAGGGAGACC. Translated: CASSLETGRET. The whole CDR3 reads CASSLETGRETQYF.

The sample holds many counts of this clone. The CDR3 end falls 3 residues outside the read, so it is completed with the germline J gene. Other DNA sequences within the sample encode an identical CDR3. This chain joins TRBV7-6 and TRBJ2-7; 8 nucleotides line up with TRBD1. The CDR3 is 15 residues long. Germline CDR1 reads SGHVS; CDR2 reads FNYEAQ. V shed 2 bases and J 0 bases; nucleotides not matched to a gene: 3. The CDR3 region is CASSLRQGSSYEQYF. CDR3 DNA (partial): TGTGCCAGCAGCTTAAGACAGGGGAGCTCCTACGAG.

This clone has at least ten counts. The read gets to within 3 residues of the CDR3 end, and the germline J gene fills in the rest. In the same sample, other DNA sequences code for this CDR3. The chain combines TRBV20-1 with TRBJ1-3, with 7 bases lining up with TRBD1. Germline V lookup: CDR1 DFQATT, CDR2 SNEGSKA (reference sequence). CDR3 length equals 17 residues. V shed 1 base and J 4 bases; nucleotides not matched to a gene: 13. CDR3 region: CSARGAMTGRGGNTIYF. The CDR3 bases that were read are TGCAGTGCTAGAGGCGCGATGACAGGGAGGGGGGGAAACACC.

The table lists this clone with many counts. The read gets to within 3 residues of the CDR3 end, and the germline J gene fills in the rest. The chain employs TRBV30 and TRBJ1-1; D remains unclear. The CDR3 loop spans 13 amino acids. Germline V gene data show CDR1 as GTSNPN and CDR2 as SVGIG (reference sequence). With 3 bases removed from V and 5 bases from J, the gap between germline ends came to 13 bases. The sequenced CDR3 bases are TGTGCCTGGAGCGTATATCGGGGAACTGAA. Translated: CAWSVYRGTE. The whole CDR3 region reads CAWSVYRGTEAFF.

Only a few counts were recorded for this clone. With the read ending 3 residues before the CDR3 end, the germline J gene is used to fill in that end. V usage is TRBV7-9 and J usage is TRBJ2-6; no clear D gene. Germline V gene data show CDR1 as SEHNR and CDR2 as FQNEAQ (reference sequence). Trimming left V 3 bases short and J 2 bases short, with 5 bases between. The CDR3 length is 14 residues. Here the CDR3 reads CASSFYTGANVLTF. The DNA read from the CDR3 is TGTGCCAGCAGCTTTTATACTGGGGCCAACGTC.

This clone was picked up many times. Coverage ceases 3 residues before the CDR3 finishes, and the germline J gene fills in the end. The gene calls are TRBV18 and TRBJ2-7; D is unclear. V was pared by 0 bases and J by 0 bases, with 6 bases between. The CDR3 is 14 amino acids. CDR1 and CDR2 (germline): KGHSH, LQKENI. CDR3 loop: CASSPPIHSYEQYF. CDR3 bases read: TGTGCCAGCTCACCACCAATCCACTCCTACGAG.

This clone was recorded a few times. A read error may account for a junction end that differs from germline. Read coverage stops 3 residues before the CDR3 terminus; the germline J gene supplies the remainder. The rearrangement joins TRBV7-7 to TRBJ2-5, with D tentatively TRBD1 (5 bases). The CDR3 totals 14 residues. Germline V gene sequence: CDR1 SSHAT, CDR2 FNYEAQ (reference sequence). CDR3 protein: CASSLRAGWETQYF. The CDR3 DNA, read in part, is TGTGCTAGCAGCTTACGTGCAGGGTGGGAGACC.

This clone was counted only a few times. The read ends 3 residues shy of where the CDR3 ends; the end is completed using the germline J gene. V usage is TRBV19 and J usage is TRBJ1-5, with D unclear. This CDR3 contains 14 residues. V was trimmed by 7 bases and J by 1 base, leaving 11 bases between them. Germline CDR1 reads LNHDA; CDR2 reads SQIVND (reference sequence). CDR3 DNA, as far as it was read: TGTGCCAGTACCCCTCGAGGGAGCAATCAGCCC. It specifies CASTPRGSNQP. The complete CDR3 reads CASTPRGSNQPQHF.

This clone was seen at least ten times. Read data end 3 residues before the CDR3 end; the end is taken from the germline J gene. The chain couples TRBV18 to TRBJ2-5; D is possibly TRBD1 (5 bases). The CDR3 has 11 residues. Germline V gene lookup returns CDR1 KGHSH and CDR2 LQKENI. CDR3 DNA, as far as it was read: TGTGCCAGCTCAAGGGGTGAAACC. Translating it yields CASSRGET. The full-length CDR3 reads as CASSRGETQYF.